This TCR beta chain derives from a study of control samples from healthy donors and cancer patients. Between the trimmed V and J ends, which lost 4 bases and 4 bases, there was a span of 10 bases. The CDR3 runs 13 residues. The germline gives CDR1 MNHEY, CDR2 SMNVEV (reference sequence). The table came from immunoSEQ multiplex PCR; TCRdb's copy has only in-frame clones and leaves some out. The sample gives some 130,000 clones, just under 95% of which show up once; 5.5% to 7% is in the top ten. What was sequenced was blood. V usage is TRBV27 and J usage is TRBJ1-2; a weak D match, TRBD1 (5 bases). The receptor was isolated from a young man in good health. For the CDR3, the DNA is TGTGCCAGCAGTTGGGGACGGGGCTATGGCTACACCTTC. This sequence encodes CASSWGRGYGYTF.